The rows below give T cell receptor beta chains drawn from one sample of a study of cytotoxic CD8 clonotypes in ibrutinib-treated CLL. TCRdb keeps only in-frame clones here, not all; method: immunoSEQ multiplex PCR. Among about 300,000 clones, 67% were seen once, and the ten largest hold around 6.5%. Source: PBMCs, taken after 36 months of ibrutinib treatment. All receptors come from a human donor with chronic lymphocytic leukemia. CDR3s include the opening cysteine and the closing phenylalanine or tryptophan. Fields, in order: V gene, J gene, D gene, clone size, CDR3 length, CDR3 protein, CDR3 DNA. A D gene is named only where the DNA matches it firmly. For some rows the clone size is stated as once, few or many, or as a class when expanded; others skip it.

TRBV15	TRBJ2-5	.	.	12	CATRGGGETQYF	TGTGCCACCAGGGGGGGAGGCGAGACCCAGTACTTC
TRBV9	TRBJ1-5	.	.	14	CASSADLSGQPQHF	TGTGCCAGCAGCGCGGACCTTTCAGGGCAGCCCCAGCATTTT
TRBV12-5	TRBJ2-7	TRBD2	.	19	CASGLNPFTSGEMPYEQYF	TGTGCTAGTGGTTTAAACCCTTTTACTAGCGGGGAGATGCCCTACGAGCAGTACTTC
TRBV11-2	TRBJ2-7	.	.	15	CASSATPGHTYEQYF	TGTGCCAGCAGCGCAACTCCGGGACACACATACGAGCAGTACTTC
TRBV5-5	TRBJ1-2	.	.	14	CASSLMGLNYGYTF	TGTGCCAGCAGCTTAATGGGACTTAACTATGGCTACACCTTC
TRBV5-1	TRBJ1-5	.	.	13	CASRYSLNQPQHF	TGCGCCAGCAGATACAGCCTCAATCAGCCCCAGCATTTT
TRBV5-1	TRBJ1-4	.	few	14	CASSLAGDTEKLFF	TGCGCCAGCAGCTTGGCCGGGGATACTGAAAAACTGTTTTTT
TRBV7-9	TRBJ2-6	.	few	15	CASSLKGRGANVLTF	TGTGCCAGCAGCTTAAAAGGGCGCGGGGCCAACGTCCTGACTTTC
TRBV9	TRBJ1-4	TRBD1	.	14	CASSPRTGVEKLFF	TGTGCCAGCAGCCCACGGACAGGTGTAGAAAAACTGTTTTTT
TRBV10-3	TRBJ1-5	.	once	13	CAIKAGANQPQHF	TGTGCCATCAAGGCCGGTGCAAATCAGCCCCAGCATTTT
TRBV5-1	TRBJ2-7	.	.	14	CASSPNYRGGEQYF	TGCGCCAGCAGCCCAAACTACCGAGGGGGCGAGCAGTACTTC
TRBV7-8	TRBJ2-3	TRBD2	.	17	CASSHTTTSGGGYTQYF	TGTGCCAGCAGCCACACAACCACTAGCGGGGGGGGTTATACGCAGTATTTT
TRBV27	TRBJ2-6	.	.	16	CAIASLPLSGANVLTF	TGTGCCATTGCGAGCCTCCCTCTCTCTGGGGCCAACGTCCTGACTTTC
TRBV7-2	TRBJ2-5	TRBD2	.	14	CASSSGTSQETQYF	TGTGCCAGCAGCAGCGGGACTAGCCAAGAGACCCAGTACTTC
TRBV25-1	TRBJ2-1	.	.	16	CASSEAGGIFYNEQFF	TGTGCCAGCAGTGAGGCAGGGGGGATCTTTTACAATGAGCAGTTCTTC
TRBV27	TRBJ2-1	.	.	13	CASSFRARNEQFF	TGTGCCAGCAGTTTCAGGGCTCGGAATGAGCAGTTCTTC
TRBV27	TRBJ2-7	.	.	15	CASSSRPPASYEQYF	TGTGCCAGCAGTTCCCGACCGCCCGCCTCCTACGAGCAGTACTTC
TRBV9	TRBJ1-3	.	.	15	CASSVAGHRGNTIYF	TGTGCCAGCAGCGTAGCGGGACATCGGGGAAACACCATATATTTT
TRBV7-6	TRBJ2-3	.	.	13	CASSLGSTDTQYF	TGTGCCAGCAGCTTAGGTAGCACAGATACGCAGTATTTT
TRBV4-3	TRBJ1-2	.	.	15	CASSQDGAETLGYTF	TGCGCCAGCAGCCAAGATGGGGCAGAGACCCTGGGCTACACCTTC
TRBV28	TRBJ2-5	.	.	13	CASTTPFQETQYF	TGTGCCAGCACGACACCGTTCCAAGAGACCCAGTACTTC
TRBV27	TRBJ2-2	.	few	14	CASSLVGLGGELFF	TGTGCCAGCAGTTTAGTAGGGCTGGGCGGGGAGCTGTTTTTT
TRBV27	TRBJ2-1	TRBD1	once	11	CASSSRTGLVF	TGTGCCAGCAGTTCCCGGACAGGGTTGGTCTTC
TRBV7-9	TRBJ1-1	.	once	12	CASSPVSTEAFF	TGTGCCAGCAGCCCCGTGTCGACTGAAGCTTTCTTT
TRBV25-1	TRBJ2-7	TRBD2	.	15	CASSDRGGNAYEQYF	TGTGCCAGCAGTGACCGGGGGGGGAACGCCTACGAGCAGTACTTC
TRBV27	TRBJ1-1	.	.	15	CASSLTGRANTEAFF	TGTGCCAGCAGTTTAACGGGACGGGCGAACACTGAAGCTTTCTTT
TRBV5-1	TRBJ2-1	.	.	15	CASSRRTLLTDEQFF	TGCGCCAGCAGCAGAAGGACCCTTTTGACGGATGAGCAGTTCTTC
TRBV7-9	TRBJ2-7	.	.	17	CASSLVRPGRASYEQYF	TGTGCCAGCAGCTTAGTGAGACCGGGACGGGCATCCTACGAGCAGTACTTC
TRBV10-3	TRBJ2-2	.	.	15	CAISRTATNTGELFF	TGTGCCATCAGTCGGACAGCGACGAACACCGGGGAGCTGTTTTTT
TRBV27	TRBJ2-3	.	.	16	CASSFLSGRGTDTQYF	TGTGCCAGCAGTTTCCTTAGCGGAAGAGGGACAGATACGCAGTATTTT
TRBV7-2	TRBJ2-1	.	.	16	CASSSRARSFYNEQFF	TGTGCCAGCAGCTCCCGCGCTAGGTCTTTCTACAATGAGCAGTTCTTC
TRBV11-2	TRBJ2-7	TRBD1	.	16	CASSLYLRTGGYEQYF	TGTGCCAGCAGCTTATATTTGAGGACAGGGGGCTACGAGCAGTACTTC
TRBV7-2	TRBJ1-1	.	.	14	CASSYRPGLTEAFF	TGTGCCAGCAGCTACCGACCTGGTCTCACTGAAGCTTTCTTT
TRBV5-1	TRBJ2-3	TRBD2	few	15	CASSLTSGSTDTQYF	TGCGCCAGCAGCCTGACTAGCGGGAGTACAGATACGCAGTATTTT
TRBV5-1	TRBJ2-7	.	once	15	CASSLGQGLNYEQYF	TGCGCCAGCAGCTTGGGGCAGGGTCTGAACTACGAGCAGTACTTC
TRBV6-1	TRBJ2-5	TRBD1	.	14	CASRIDRVGETQYF	TGTGCCAGCAGGATAGACAGGGTGGGAGAGACCCAGTACTTC
TRBV15	TRBJ1-4	.	.	18	CATSRVRARTVLNEKLFF	TGTGCCACCAGCAGAGTACGTGCAAGGACAGTGCTTAATGAAAAACTGTTTTTT
TRBV7-2	TRBJ2-5	.	few	12	CASSLSEETQYF	TGTGCCAGCAGCCTGTCCGAAGAGACCCAGTACTTC
TRBV15	TRBJ2-3	TRBD1	.	14	CATSRTGGADTQYF	TGTGCCACCAGCAGGACAGGGGGGGCAGATACGCAGTATTTT
TRBV2	TRBJ2-1	TRBD1	.	15	CASSEEVYGTDEQFF	TGTGCCAGCAGTGAAGAGGTCTACGGGACAGATGAGCAGTTCTTC
TRBV9	TRBJ1-2	.	.	13	CASSVGLDYGYTF	TGTGCCAGCAGCGTCGGACTTGACTATGGCTACACCTTC
TRBV2	TRBJ2-7	TRBD2	few	13	CASRLAGGYEQYF	TGTGCCAGCAGGCTAGCGGGAGGTTACGAGCAGTACTTC
TRBV11-2	TRBJ1-1	.	.	13	CASSLERNTEAFF	TGTGCCAGCAGCTTAGAGAGAAACACTGAAGCTTTCTTT
TRBV7-3	TRBJ2-1	.	.	15	CASSPQRSIPNEQFF	TGTGCCAGCAGCCCTCAAAGAAGTATCCCCAATGAGCAGTTCTTC
TRBV6-5	TRBJ2-3	.	few	15	CASRGRQATGDTQYF	TGTGCCAGCAGGGGGAGACAGGCGACCGGAGATACGCAGTATTTT